The clone carrying this T cell receptor beta chain was recorded at least ten times. No antigen is known for it. Compared with germline, one end of the junction differs, possibly owing to a read error. This record comes from a study of breast tumors, draining lymph nodes, adjacent tissues. TCRdb recomputed calls from the multiplex PCR reads with MiXCR, one row per CDR3 protein. The table records about 15,000 distinct CDR3 sequences, less than 45% of them present only once. Broader study findings: Tumors had less TCR diversity than lymph nodes, more than nontumor tissue. The lymph node origin of tumor T cells was framed as consistent with a hypothesis, not demonstrated.

This CDR3 comprises 17 residues. The germline V gene has CDR1 LNHDA and CDR2 SQIVND (reference sequence). The material sequenced was tumor-adjacent breast tissue. The receptor's source is a female donor with breast cancer. Some clones in this sample may be carry-over from other donors' samples. The rearrangement joins TRBV19 to TRBJ2-5; D is tentatively TRBD1 or TRBD2 (5 bases each). The CDR3 here is CASSMVGDSGLQETQSF. CDR3 in DNA: TGTGCCAGTAGTATGGTGGGCGACAGTGGACTCCAAGAGACCCAGTCCTTC.